A single sample gave rise to the 25 T cell receptor beta chains below, sequenced in a study of identical twins. Via MiXCR, TCRdb re-called the 5' RACE reads, giving one row per CDR3 protein. The data show more than 600,000 distinct CDR3 sequences, with 15% to 20% seen just once and about an eighth held by the top ten. The same sample was also used in a study of T cells expressing NK-cell markers.

The sample taken for sequencing was PBMCs. Every receptor here comes from a woman aged 18-35 years in good health.

The sample holds a few counts of this clonotype. V gene TRBV4-3 combines with J gene TRBJ2-4; TRBD2 aligns across 10 bases. Germline lookup yields CDR1 LGHNA and CDR2 YSLEER. The CDR3 spans 16 residues. The ends lost 1 base at V and 4 bases at J; junction bases unmatched: 4. CDR3 amino acids: CASSQGTSGSKNIQYF. The CDR3 DNA follows: TGCGCCAGCAGCCAAGGGACTAGCGGAAGTAAAAACATTCAGTACTTC.

The chain recombines TRBV3-1 with TRBJ2-1; D possibly corresponds to TRBD2 (6 bases). The V end lost 5 bases, the J end lost 0 bases, and 14 bases lay between the germline ends. Germline CDR1 is LGHDT and CDR2 is YNNKEL (reference sequence). CDR3 length: 16 residues. The CDR3 region is CASSAGGPVSYNEQFF. The CDR3 bases are TGTGCCAGCAGCGCCGGGGGACCTGTCTCCTACAATGAGCAGTTCTTC.

This clonotype was recorded at least ten times. The chain is built from TRBV29-1 and TRBJ1-5; no definite D call. The germline V and J ends were trimmed by 7 bases and 2 bases, with 12 bases remaining between them. Per germline, CDR1 SQVTM and CDR2 ANQGSEA. The CDR3 totals 13 residues. The CDR3 DNA follows: TGCAGCGCGTGGGAGGGTGGCAATCAGCCCCAGCATTTT. Residues: CSAWEGGNQPQHF.

This clonotype has a handful of counts. This chain connects TRBV10-1 to TRBJ2-7; 7 positions agree with TRBD2. The junction had 4 bases not matched to a gene; V was cut back by 5 bases and J by 3 bases. The germline V gene has CDR1 WNHNN and CDR2 SYGVQD (reference sequence). This CDR3 region has 13 residues. The CDR3 DNA reads as TGCGCCAGCAGTTTCTCTAGCGGCTACGAGCAGTACTTC. Protein product: CASSFSSGYEQYF.

V gene TRBV12-3 or TRBV12-4 combines with J gene TRBJ2-7; D possibly corresponds to TRBD2 (5 bases). Trimming shortened V by 3 bases and J by 2 bases, and 8 bases separated the two germline ends. The CDR3 extends over 13 amino acids. The CDR3 region is CASSFGVTYEQYF. The DNA of the CDR3 is TGTGCCAGCAGTTTCGGGGTAACCTACGAGCAGTACTTC.

V usage is TRBV12-3 or TRBV12-4 and J usage is TRBJ1-5; TRBD1 is a possible D gene (6 bases). The CDR3 has 15 amino acids. V dropped 2 bases and J dropped 7 bases, with 15 bases sitting between them. CDR3 nucleotides: TGTGCCAGCAGTTTACGGGGGGCCGCGGGCCAGCCCCAGCATTTT. This encodes CASSLRGAAGQPQHF.

This chain joins TRBV24-1 and TRBJ1-1; D perhaps matches TRBD1 (5 bases). The CDR3 contains 15 residues. The V gene's germline CDR1 is KGHDR and CDR2 SFDVKD. V gave up 5 bases and J gave up 3 bases, with 15 bases separating them. The CDR3 region has the DNA TGTGCCACCAGTGGCAGGGAGGAGGTGTACACTGAAGCTTTCTTT. This sequence encodes CATSGREEVYTEAFF.

The chain recombines TRBV7-2 with TRBJ2-1; tentative D call: TRBD2 (6 bases). Trimming removed 6 bases from V and 3 bases from J, with 12 bases in between. The CDR3 covers 14 residues. The V gene's germline CDR1 is SGHTA and CDR2 FQGNSA. CDR3 protein: CASSGDGSYNEQFF. In DNA form, the CDR3 reads TGTGCCAGCAGTGGGGACGGGAGCTACAATGAGCAGTTCTTC. The full variable domain, in which reference TRBV7-2 and TRBJ2-1 provide the parts outside the CDR3, is GAGVSQSPSNKVTEKGKDVELRCDPISGHTALYWYRQSLGQGLEFLIYFQGNSAPDKSGLPSDRFSAERTGGSVSTLTIQRTQQEDSAVYLCASSGDGSYNEQFFGPGTRLTVL.

The chain employs TRBV12-3 or TRBV12-4 and TRBJ1-5; D is ambiguous. The CDR3 is 14 residues long. V was cut by 6 bases and J by 2 bases, with 11 bases left in between. CDR3 region: CASSHGRRNQPQHF. The CDR3 nucleotides read TGTGCCAGCAGCCACGGTAGGCGCAATCAGCCCCAGCATTTT.

V is TRBV27 and J is TRBJ2-7; 8 nucleotides line up with TRBD2. The germline CDR1 and CDR2 sequences are MNHEY and SMNVEV (reference sequence). This CDR3 has 14 amino acids. Trimming cost V 1 base and J 6 bases; bases outside gene matches: 5. The CDR3 spells CASSLFSGTLEQYF. The CDR3 region has the DNA TGTGCCAGCAGTTTATTTAGCGGGACCCTCGAGCAGTACTTC.

The V call is TRBV4-1, the J call TRBJ2-7; D is ambiguous. The germline V gene has CDR1 MGHRA and CDR2 YSYEKL. The CDR3 totals 15 residues. The germline V and J ends were trimmed by 1 base and 2 bases, with 12 bases remaining between them. CDR3 sequence reads: CASSQGPGRTYEQYF. The DNA of the CDR3 is TGCGCCAGCAGCCAAGGGCCGGGCCGTACCTACGAGCAGTACTTC.

This clonotype was seen once. The chain combines TRBV4-2 with TRBJ2-1; possibly TRBD1 for D (5 bases). Germline V gene sequence: CDR1 LGHNA, CDR2 YNFKEQ. CDR3 size: 15 residues. Deletions cut 1 base from V and 8 bases from J, with 15 bases between. The CDR3 spells CASSQGSRDYHEQFF. The CDR3 nucleotides are TGTGCCAGCAGCCAAGGGTCCAGGGATTACCATGAGCAGTTCTTC.

There are a few counts of this clonotype. The V gene is TRBV4-3, the J gene TRBJ2-3; 8 nucleotides line up with TRBD2. Trimming removed 0 bases from V and 9 bases from J; junction bases left unmatched: 11. From germline, CDR1 is LGHNA and CDR2 YSLEER. The CDR3 runs 16 residues. The CDR3 DNA reads as TGCGCCAGCAGCCAAGATCCCCCTACGGGGGGGCGCACGCAGTATTTT. Translated, it gives CASSQDPPTGGRTQYF.

The sample holds one count of this clonotype. The chain employs TRBV11-2 and TRBJ2-3, with 12 bases fitting TRBD2. V dropped 5 bases and J dropped 1; count of bases not matched to a gene: 10. Germline CDR1 and CDR2: SGHAT and FQNNGV. This CDR3 comprises 18 residues. Here the CDR3 reads CASSRDLPSGRGTDTQYF. CDR3 coding DNA: TGTGCCAGCAGCCGAGACCTACCTAGCGGGAGGGGCACAGATACGCAGTATTTT.

There are a few counts of this clonotype. The chain combines TRBV5-1 with TRBJ2-1; 7 positions agree with TRBD1. V shed 5 bases, J shed 5 bases, and the junction held 19 bases outside the gene matches. The length of the CDR3 is 18 residues. The germline V gene has CDR1 SGHRS and CDR2 YFSETQ. The CDR3 sequence: CASRPGPLRDRYNNEQFF. In nucleotides, the CDR3 is TGCGCCAGCAGGCCGGGACCTCTAAGGGACAGATATAACAATGAGCAGTTCTTC.

This clonotype appeared a few times. The chain is built from TRBV7-2 and TRBJ1-1; possible D gene TRBD1, 6 bases. The ends were cut back, 6 bases at V and 0 bases at J, with 14 bases in the middle. The CDR3 contains 15 residues. Per the germline V gene, CDR1 is SGHTA and CDR2 is FQGNSA. The CDR3 region has the DNA TGTGCCAGCAGACTCACAGGGTCGATGAACACTGAAGCTTTCTTT. It translates to CASRLTGSMNTEAFF.

V gene TRBV12-3 or TRBV12-4 combines with J gene TRBJ1-2; D ambiguous. V dropped 0 bases and J dropped 6 bases, with 8 bases sitting between them. The CDR3 runs to 13 residues. The chain's CDR3 is CASSLAEVDGYTF. The CDR3 DNA reads TGTGCCAGCAGTTTAGCGGAAGTGGATGGCTACACCTTC.

The chain uses TRBV20-1 and TRBJ2-3, with D perhaps matching TRBD1 or TRBD2 (6 bases each). The CDR3 has 13 amino acids. In germline, CDR1 is DFQATT, CDR2 SNEGSKA (reference sequence). V was clipped by 8 bases and J by 2 bases, with 14 bases between them. The chain's CDR3 is CSTSWGATDTQYF. CDR3 DNA: TGCAGTACGTCTTGGGGGGCCACAGATACGCAGTATTTT.

V gene TRBV30 combines with J gene TRBJ1-5, with 7 bases matching TRBD1. The J segment lost 10 bases and the V segment lost 5 bases, leaving 14 bases of the junction unmatched. CDR1 GTSNPN and CDR2 SVGIG come from the germline V gene (reference sequence). The CDR3 is 14 residues long. The chain's CDR3 is CAWGATNRGLPQHF. For the CDR3, the DNA is TGTGCCTGGGGTGCCACCAACAGGGGCCTACCCCAGCATTTT.

The V call is TRBV2, the J call TRBJ2-3, with a possible D match to TRBD1 (5 bases). Germline CDR1 reads SNHLY; CDR2 reads FYNNEI. The CDR3 contains 15 residues. With 5 bases removed from V and 3 bases from J, the gap between germline ends came to 15 bases. The CDR3 here is CASSPPNDSTDTQYF. The CDR3 coding sequence is TGTGCCAGCAGTCCACCTAACGACAGTACAGATACGCAGTATTTT.

V gene TRBV12-3 or TRBV12-4 combines with J gene TRBJ2-4; D is unresolved. Trimming shortened V by 3 bases and J by 7 bases, and 10 bases separated the two germline ends. The CDR3 consists of 13 residues. CDR3: CASSLRLGNIQYF. CDR3 DNA sequence: TGTGCCAGCAGTTTGAGGCTAGGTAACATTCAGTACTTC.

The rearrangement joins TRBV29-1 to TRBJ1-3; 9 nucleotides match TRBD1. V trimming: 7 bases; J trimming: 5 bases; junction bases outside the gene matches: 6. Germline V gives CDR1 SQVTM, CDR2 ANQGSEA. The CDR3 sequence is 13 residues long. CDR3 loop: CSARDRVRNTIYF. The CDR3 DNA reads TGCAGCGCCCGGGACAGGGTCAGAAACACCATATATTTT. The variable domain in full, with the rest retrieved from reference TRBV29-1 and TRBJ1-3, is SAVISQKPSRDICQRGTSLTIQCQVDSQVTMMFWYRQQPGQSLTLIATANQGSEATYESGFVIDKFPISRPNLTFSTLTVSNMSPEDSSIYLCSARDRVRNTIYFGEGSWLTVV.

This clonotype has just one count. This CDR3 is CASSQAPRGPEASGANVLTF. The CDR3 region has the DNA TGTGCCAGCAGCCAAGCCCCGAGGGGCCCCGAAGCATCTGGGGCCAACGTCCTGACTTTC. The gene calls are TRBV4-2 and TRBJ2-6; possibly TRBD1 or TRBD2 for D (5 bases each). The CDR3 sequence is 20 residues long. Trimming took off 1 base at V and 1 base at J, with 20 bases between the two ends. Germline V lookup: CDR1 LGHNA, CDR2 YNFKEQ.

This sequence joins TRBV30 and TRBJ1-2; no reliable D call. This CDR3 has 12 residues. With 0 bases removed from V and 4 bases from J, the gap between germline ends came to 6 bases. CDR1 and CDR2 from the germline V gene are GTSNPN and SVGIG (reference sequence). CDR3 sequence reads: CAWSVEAYGYTF. The CDR3 bases are TGTGCCTGGAGTGTAGAGGCCTATGGCTACACCTTC.

This clonotype was seen more than once but under ten times. V gene TRBV3-1 combines with J gene TRBJ2-1; TRBD2 might be the D (6 bases). The length of the CDR3 is 16 residues. The V end lost 0 bases, the J end lost 7 bases, and 16 bases lay between the germline ends. The germline gives CDR1 LGHDT, CDR2 YNNKEL (reference sequence). The CDR3 DNA follows: TGTGCCAGCAGCCAAGACCCGGGGGTCCTAAGAAATGAGCAGTTCTTC. Amino acids: CASSQDPGVLRNEQFF.